Sequencing of this T cell receptor (beta chain) was carried out in a study of cytomegalovirus exposure and HLA in healthy donors. Trimming left V 0 bases short and J 5 bases short, with 5 bases between. This CDR3 has 13 amino acids. Germline CDR1 reads SGHAT; CDR2 reads FQNNGV. In the PCR, 60 Vbeta and 13 Jbeta primers were used. Clones were sequenced by immunoSEQ multiplex PCR, and TCRdb holds only the in-frame ones, with some missing. The data contain about 130,000 clones, 65% to 85% of them seen just once; the ten biggest clones take up 4%. The chain joins TRBV11-2 to TRBJ2-4; D call uncertain. This TCR was sampled from a man aged 18 to 35 in good health and CMV-seropositive. Specimen: PBMCs. The CDR3 spells CASSLDRENIQYF. The CDR3 nucleotides are TGTGCCAGCAGCTTAGATCGGGAAAACATTCAGTACTTC.